This paragraph reports one TCR beta chain. The antigen it recognizes is unknown. Qualities for individual bases were not recorded, and no much larger clone is one base off. This entry belongs to a study of blood T cell repertoires in COVID-19 (dated by TCRdb to the early 2020s). Regarding the research as a whole: Collaborator samples came from the United States, Italy and Spain and covered acute and convalescent phases of COVID-19. A de-identified subject ID, COVID-19 status, age in years and sex were almost always included in the sample metadata. The repertoires were made available in a free public database intended to serve as a resource for research on the immune response to SARS-CoV-2. Samples were obtained from the ongoing ImmuneRACE study (first 160 participants) and from over a thousand subjects provided by 6 global collaborators. The dataset comprised deeply sampled blood TCRbeta repertoires from subjects exposed to, actively infected with, or recovered from COVID-19. The prospective study material was composed of cDNA or gDNA derived from T cells, B-cell-depleted T cells, or PBMCs. Where available, HLA class I and class II types were taken from metadata supplied by the sample provider and were not determined by assay-based typing. Overall study results and their limits: How much clinical and demographic metadata was included differed by source and by participant, and the metadata was provided uncurated.

Each collaborating institution followed its own protocols to collect whole blood in K2EDTA tubes. For TCRbeta analysis, collaborators shipped samples as frozen whole blood, isolated PBMCs, or DNA extracted from either of those sample types. The immunoSEQ Assay, a bias-controlled multiplex PCR, was used to amplify TCRbeta CDR3 regions from genomic DNA. On the authors' methods: The number of nucleated cells in each sample was estimated by amplification of reference gene primers within the assay. To quantify the absolute abundance of each unique TCRbeta CDR3 rearrangement, sequence reads were collapsed and filtered. Productive Simpson clonality was computed per sample as the square root of Simpson's diversity index over productive rearrangements. This is the immuneACCESS table as TCRdb keeps it, with only in-frame sequences that have V and J called. A part of the clones is gone; compared with another copy, unresolved V genes explain less than half, and the rest is unexplained. The V and J calls and clone size come from that table; D and trimming were worked out from the DNA. The sample includes a few hundred thousand clones, with 86% observed a single time. The ten largest clones add up to about 4% of the sample.

The receptor's source is a man younger than 35 with active or convalescent COVID-19. The sample taken for sequencing was peripheral blood.

The DNA sequence follows: TGTGCCACCGGACCGGGACTAGACCCTCAGGAGCAGTTCTTC. This codes for CATGPGLDPQEQFF. The sequence joins TRBV6-5 to TRBJ2-1, with 8 bases aligning to TRBD2. Relative to germline, V is missing 10 bases and J is missing 10 bases, with 15 bases of the junction outside any gene match. Measured from the cysteine to the phenylalanine, the CDR3 is 14 residues long. Only CDR3 DNA is held: 42 bases, read in frame from base 1. CDR1 and CDR2 are read off the germline V gene as MNHEY and SVGAGI.